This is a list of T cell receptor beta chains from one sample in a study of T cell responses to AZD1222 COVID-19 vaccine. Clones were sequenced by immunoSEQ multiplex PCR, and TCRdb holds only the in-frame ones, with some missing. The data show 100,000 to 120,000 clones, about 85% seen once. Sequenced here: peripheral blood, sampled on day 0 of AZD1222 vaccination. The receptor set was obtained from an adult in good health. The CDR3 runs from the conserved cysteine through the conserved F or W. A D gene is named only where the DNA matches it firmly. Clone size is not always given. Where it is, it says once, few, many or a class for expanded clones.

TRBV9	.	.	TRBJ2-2	TGTGCCAGCAGCCTCGGTGGAGCTTCGAACACCGGGGAGCTGTTTTTT	CASSLGGASNTGELFF
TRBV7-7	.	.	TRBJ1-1	TGTGCTAGCAGTCCGACAGGTAGCGACACTGAAGCTTTCTTT	CASSPTGSDTEAFF
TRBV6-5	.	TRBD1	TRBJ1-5	TGTGCCAGCAGTTATGACAGGGCAAATCAGCCCCAGCATTTT	CASSYDRANQPQHF
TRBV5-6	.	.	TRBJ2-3	TGTGCCAGCGGACCGGGACTTAACACAGATACGCAGTATTTT	CASGPGLNTDTQYF
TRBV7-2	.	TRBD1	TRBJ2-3	TGTGCCAGCAGCTCTTCCGGGACAGGGCCCACAGATACGCAGTATTTT	CASSSSGTGPTDTQYF
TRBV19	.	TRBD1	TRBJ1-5	TGTGCCAGTAGTATGGCGGCAGGGGGCCAGCCCCAGCATTTT	CASSMAAGGQPQHF
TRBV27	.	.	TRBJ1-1	TGTGCCAGCAGTTTATCTGGGGGGTCGGGCACTGAAGCTTTCTTT	CASSLSGGSGTEAFF
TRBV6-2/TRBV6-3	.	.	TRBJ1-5	TGTGCCAGCAGTAGCCCCCGGGCGTATAGCAATCAGCCCCAGCATTTT	CASSSPRAYSNQPQHF
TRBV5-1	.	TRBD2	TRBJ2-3	TGCGCCAGCAGCCTGGCGGGGGGGCCGGGTGAGGATACGCAGTATTTT	CASSLAGGPGEDTQYF
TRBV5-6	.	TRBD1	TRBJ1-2	TGTGCCAGCAGCGCACCAGGGGGGGATGGCTACACCTTC	CASSAPGGDGYTF
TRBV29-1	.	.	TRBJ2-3	TGCAGCATCTCAGGGAGTCGTAGCACAGATACGCAGTATTTT	CSISGSRSTDTQYF
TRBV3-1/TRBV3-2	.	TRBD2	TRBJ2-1	TGTGCCAGCAGCTTAGAGGGGCTAGCGGGAGGGTTTACAAATGAGCAGTTCTTC	CASSLEGLAGGFTNEQFF
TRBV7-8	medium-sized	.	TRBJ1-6	TGTGCCAGCATCCTAGGGGCCACCTATAATTCACCCCTCCACTTT	CASILGATYNSPLHF
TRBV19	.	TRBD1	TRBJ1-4	TGTGCCAGTAGCATGGCCGGGACAGGGAATGAAAAACTGTTTTTT	CASSMAGTGNEKLFF
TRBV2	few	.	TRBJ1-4	TGTGCCAGCAGTGAGGGTTTGCTGGATGAAAAACTGTTTTTT	CASSEGLLDEKLFF
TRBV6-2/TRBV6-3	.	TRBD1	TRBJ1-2	TGTGCCAGCAGTACCGCCGGGACAGGGACATATGGCTACACCTTC	CASSTAGTGTYGYTF
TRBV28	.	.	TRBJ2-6	TGTGCCAGCAGCCCATACCCTGGGGCCAACGTCCTGACTTTC	CASSPYPGANVLTF
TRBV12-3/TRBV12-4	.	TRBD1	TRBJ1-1	TGTGCCAGCAGTTTTCAGGGGGGAACTGAAGCTTTCTTT	CASSFQGGTEAFF
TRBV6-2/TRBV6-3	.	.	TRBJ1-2	TGTGCCAGCAGTTACCAGGCGGGAGGCTACACCTTC	CASSYQAGGYTF
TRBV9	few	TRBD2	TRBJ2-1	TGTGCCAGCAGCGTAGAGTGGGGAGGGTTCGGGGATGAGCAGTTCTTC	CASSVEWGGFGDEQFF
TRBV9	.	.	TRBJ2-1	TGTGCCAGCAGCGTAGCTCATGAGCAGTTCTTC	CASSVAHEQFF
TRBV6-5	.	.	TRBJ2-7	TGTGCCAGCAGTTCTTACAAATGGGGCTACGAGCAGTACTTC	CASSSYKWGYEQYF
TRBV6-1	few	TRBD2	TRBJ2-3	TGTGCCAGCAGTGAAAGGGCGGGAGGGGATACGCAGTATTTT	CASSERAGGDTQYF
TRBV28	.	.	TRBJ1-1	TGTGCCAGCACCTCAAAGGTCAGCGGGGTCTTCGGTGCTTTCTTT	CASTSKVSGVFGAFF
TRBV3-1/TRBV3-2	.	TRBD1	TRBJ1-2	TGTGCCAGCAGCCGATACGGGACAGGTGAAGCTAACTATGGCTACACCTTC	CASSRYGTGEANYGYTF
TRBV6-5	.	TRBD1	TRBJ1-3	TGTGCCAGCAGTTGGGGACAGGGTGGAAACACCATATATTTT	CASSWGQGGNTIYF
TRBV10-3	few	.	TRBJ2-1	TGTGCCATCAGTGGACAGGGCGGGAGCTCCTACAATGAGCAGTTCTTC	CAISGQGGSSYNEQFF
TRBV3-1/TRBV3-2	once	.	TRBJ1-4	TGTGCCAGCAGCTCTACTCAGGACGCCGAAAAACTGTTTTTT	CASSSTQDAEKLFF
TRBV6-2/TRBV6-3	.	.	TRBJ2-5	TGTGCCAGCAGTTACGTCAGTGGGCGAGAGACCCAGTACTTC	CASSYVSGRETQYF
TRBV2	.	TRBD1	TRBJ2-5	TGTGCCAGCAGACGACAGGGGGCGGATCAAGAGACCCAGTACTTC	CASRRQGADQETQYF
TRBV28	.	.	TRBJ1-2	TGTGCCATCTACGGGACACTTAACTATGGCTACACCTTC	CAIYGTLNYGYTF
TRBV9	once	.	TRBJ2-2	TGTGCCAGCAGCGTACTATCCGGCGGGACGGCCGGGGAGCTGTTTTTT	CASSVLSGGTAGELFF
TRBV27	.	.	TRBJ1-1	TGTGCCAGCAGCGTCCGGGACTTTAACACTGAAGCTTTCTTT	CASSVRDFNTEAFF